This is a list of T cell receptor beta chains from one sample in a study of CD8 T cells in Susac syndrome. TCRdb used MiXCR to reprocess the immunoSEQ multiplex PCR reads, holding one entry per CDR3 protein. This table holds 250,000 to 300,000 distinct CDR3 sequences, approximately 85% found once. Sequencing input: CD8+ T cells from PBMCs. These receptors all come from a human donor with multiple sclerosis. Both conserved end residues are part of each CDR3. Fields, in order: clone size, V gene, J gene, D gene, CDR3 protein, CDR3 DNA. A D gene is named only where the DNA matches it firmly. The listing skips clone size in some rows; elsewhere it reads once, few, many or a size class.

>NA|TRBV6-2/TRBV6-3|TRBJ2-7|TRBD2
CASSSPAGVSYEPYF
TGTGCCAGCAGTTCTCCAGCGGGAGTCTCCTACGAGCCGTACTTC
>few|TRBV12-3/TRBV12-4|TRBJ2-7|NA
CASSGDSSSYEQYF
TGTGCCAGCAGTGGCGACAGTAGCTCCTACGAGCAGTACTTC
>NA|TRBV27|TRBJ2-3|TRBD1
CASSRTGGADTQYF
TGTGCCAGCTCACGGACAGGGGGAGCAGATACGCAGTATTTT
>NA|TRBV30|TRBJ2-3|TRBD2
CAWDYSGAHTQYF
TGTGCCTGGGACTATAGCGGGGCGCATACGCAGTATTTT
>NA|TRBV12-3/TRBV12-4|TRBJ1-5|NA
CASSSDSYSNQPQHF
TGTGCCAGCAGTTCAGACAGCTATAGCAATCAGCCCCAGCATTTT
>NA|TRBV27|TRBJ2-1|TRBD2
CASSLSLAGYNEQFF
TGTGCCAGCAGTTTATCGCTAGCGGGCTACAATGAGCAGTTCTTC
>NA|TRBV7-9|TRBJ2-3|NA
CASSHGSSPADTQYF
TGTGCCAGCAGCCACGGGTCTAGCCCTGCGGATACGCAGTATTTT
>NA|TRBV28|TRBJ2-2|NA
CASSLGQAYTGELFF
TGTGCCAGCAGTTTAGGGCAGGCTTACACCGGGGAGCTGTTTTTT
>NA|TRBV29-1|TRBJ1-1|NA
CSYWVFTEAFF
TGCAGCTATTGGGTGTTCACTGAAGCTTTCTTT
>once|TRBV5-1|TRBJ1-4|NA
CASSVDRTQNEKLFF
TGCGCCAGCAGCGTCGACAGAACCCAGAATGAAAAACTGTTTTTT
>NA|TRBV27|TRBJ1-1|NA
CASSPLDGLNTEAFF
TGTGCCAGCAGTCCACTGGACGGCCTGAACACTGAAGCTTTCTTT
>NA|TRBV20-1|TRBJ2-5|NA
CSAVRAEETQYF
TGCAGTGCCGTAAGGGCGGAAGAGACCCAGTACTTC
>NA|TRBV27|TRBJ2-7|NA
CASSPSGLPAAYEQYF
TGTGCCAGCAGTCCATCGGGTTTACCGGCGGCCTACGAGCAGTACTTC
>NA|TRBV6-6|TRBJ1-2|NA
CASRHRENGGDGYTF
TGTGCCAGCAGACACAGGGAAAATGGGGGAGATGGCTACACCTTC
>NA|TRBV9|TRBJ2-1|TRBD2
CASSVGPSGRAWNNEQFF
TGTGCCAGCAGCGTAGGTCCTAGCGGGAGGGCCTGGAACAATGAGCAGTTCTTC
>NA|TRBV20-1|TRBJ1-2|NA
CSAWDYGYTF
TGCAGTGCCTGGGACTATGGCTACACCTTC
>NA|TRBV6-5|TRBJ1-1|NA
CASSYSEGGGTEAFF
TGTGCCAGCAGTTACTCGGAGGGCGGGGGCACTGAAGCTTTCTTT
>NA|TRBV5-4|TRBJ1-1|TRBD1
CASSLLPQGASTEAFF
TGTGCCAGCAGCCTCCTCCCCCAGGGGGCAAGCACTGAAGCTTTCTTT
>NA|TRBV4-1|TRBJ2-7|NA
CASSQVVGATYEQYF
TGCGCCAGCAGCCAAGTAGTGGGAGCCACCTACGAGCAGTACTTC
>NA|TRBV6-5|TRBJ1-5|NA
CASSYDGGGQPQHF
TGTGCCAGCAGTTACGATGGGGGCGGTCAGCCCCAGCATTTT
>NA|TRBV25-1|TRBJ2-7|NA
CASLAPNYEQYF
TGTGCCAGCCTAGCCCCGAACTACGAGCAGTACTTC
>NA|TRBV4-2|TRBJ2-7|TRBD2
CASSQERGLVREQYF
TGTGCCAGCAGCCAAGAGCGGGGACTAGTCAGAGAGCAGTACTTC
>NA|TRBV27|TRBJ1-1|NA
CASSLSSPSGAFF
TGTGCCAGCAGTTTATCGAGCCCGAGTGGAGCTTTCTTT
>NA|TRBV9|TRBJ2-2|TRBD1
CASSVNRDRGNTGELFF
TGTGCCAGCAGCGTCAACCGGGACAGGGGGAACACCGGGGAGCTGTTTTTT
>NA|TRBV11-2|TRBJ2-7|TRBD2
CASSQTSGAYEQYF
TGTGCCAGCAGCCAAACTAGCGGGGCCTACGAGCAGTACTTC
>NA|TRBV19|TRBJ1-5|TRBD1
CASSLWGQGNQPQHF
TGTGCCAGTAGTCTCTGGGGACAGGGCAATCAGCCCCAGCATTTT
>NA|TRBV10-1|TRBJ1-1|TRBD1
CASSPGQVGSEAFF
TGCGCCAGCAGTCCCGGACAGGTCGGGAGTGAAGCTTTCTTT
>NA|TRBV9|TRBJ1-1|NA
CASSVALGSWEAFF
TGTGCCAGCAGCGTAGCCCTCGGGTCCTGGGAAGCTTTCTTT
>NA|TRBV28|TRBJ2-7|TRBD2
CASRLAGGTSYEQYF
TGTGCCAGCAGACTAGCGGGAGGGACCTCCTACGAGCAGTACTTC
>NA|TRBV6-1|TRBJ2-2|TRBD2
CASTTSETSNTGELFF
TGTGCCAGCACGACTAGCGAGACCTCGAACACCGGGGAGCTGTTTTTT
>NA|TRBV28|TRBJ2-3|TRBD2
CASSFTSGMSTDTQYF
TGTGCCAGCAGTTTCACTAGCGGGATGAGCACAGATACGCAGTATTTT
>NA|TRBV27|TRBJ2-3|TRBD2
CASTGLAGDTQYF
TGTGCCAGCACGGGACTAGCGGGAGATACGCAGTATTTT
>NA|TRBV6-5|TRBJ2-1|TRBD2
CASSLAGVRGEQFF
TGTGCCAGCAGTTTAGCGGGAGTACGGGGTGAGCAGTTCTTC
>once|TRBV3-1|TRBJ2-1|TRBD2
CASSPGSGTIYNEQFF
TGTGCCAGCAGCCCGGGGTCCGGGACTATCTACAATGAGCAGTTCTTC
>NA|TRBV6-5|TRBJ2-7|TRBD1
CASSYSPGQIYEQYF
TGTGCCAGCAGTTACTCCCCGGGACAGATCTACGAGCAGTACTTC
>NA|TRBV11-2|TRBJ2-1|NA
CASSLVWDLSPPGLPNNEQFF
TGTGCCAGCAGCTTAGTGTGGGACCTAAGTCCACCGGGACTCCCCAACAATGAGCAGTTCTTC
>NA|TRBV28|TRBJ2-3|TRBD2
CATIGLAGDSSTDTQYF
TGTGCCACCATAGGACTAGCGGGAGACTCTAGCACAGATACGCAGTATTTT
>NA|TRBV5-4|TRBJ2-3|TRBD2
CASSPGLDTDTQYF
TGTGCCAGCAGCCCTGGACTAGACACAGATACGCAGTATTTT
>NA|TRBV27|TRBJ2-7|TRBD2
CASSYTSGIYEQYF
TGTGCCAGCAGTTACACTAGCGGGATATACGAGCAGTACTTC
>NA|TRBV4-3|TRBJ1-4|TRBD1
CASSPGDRVLEKLFF
TGCGCCAGCAGCCCCGGGGACAGGGTCCTTGAAAAACTGTTTTTT
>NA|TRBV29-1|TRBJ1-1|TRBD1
CSVEDSGGGTEAFF
TGCAGCGTTGAAGATTCAGGGGGAGGGACTGAAGCTTTCTTT
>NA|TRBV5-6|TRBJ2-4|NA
CASSLGTAGAVDIQYF
TGTGCCAGCAGCCTCGGGACAGCGGGGGCGGTGGACATTCAGTACTTC
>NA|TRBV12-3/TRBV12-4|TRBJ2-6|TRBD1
CASSGTTGGESGANVLTF
TGTGCCAGCAGTGGGACCACAGGGGGCGAGTCTGGGGCCAACGTCCTGACTTTC
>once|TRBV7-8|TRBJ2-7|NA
CASSVSRDGSSYEQYF
TGTGCCAGCAGCGTAAGCCGGGACGGGAGCTCCTACGAGCAGTACTTC
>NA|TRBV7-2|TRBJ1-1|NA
CASSLGAGVNTEAFF
TGTGCCAGCAGCTTAGGGGCAGGAGTGAACACTGAAGCTTTCTTT
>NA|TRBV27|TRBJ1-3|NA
CASSPTPPSGNTIYF
TGTGCCAGCAGTCCAACCCCCCCGTCTGGAAACACCATATATTTT
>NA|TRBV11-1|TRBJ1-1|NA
CASSLSRGTNTEAFF
TGTGCCAGCAGCTTAAGCCGGGGCACGAACACTGAAGCTTTCTTT
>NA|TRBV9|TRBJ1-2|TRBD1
CASTPTGTGLSLNYGYTF
TGTGCCAGCACCCCCACGGGGACAGGGCTATCATTAAACTATGGCTACACCTTC
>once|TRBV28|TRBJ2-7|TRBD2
CASSLPPSGRSYEQYF
TGTGCCAGCAGTTTACCCCCCAGCGGGAGGAGCTACGAGCAGTACTTC